The T cell receptor (beta chain) under discussion was sequenced for a study of T cells in Graves' hyperthyroidism and ophthalmopathy. The study, taken as a whole, reports: Before onset, by a median of approximately 6.2 months, the model predicted ophthalmopathy.

Fresh 10 ml peripheral blood yielded PBMCs. Points on this clonotype: What it recognizes is unknown.

Germline V CDR1 and CDR2: LNHDA, SQIVND (reference sequence). There are 15 residues in the CDR3. Losses at the gene ends were 6 bases for V and 3 bases for J; bases not matched to a gene: 7. There were TCR beta CDR3 regions amplified from RNA transcripts. HTBI primers were the set used in a first-round RT-PCR of the TCR CDR3. TCRdb reprocessed the multiplex PCR reads with MiXCR, giving one entry per CDR3 protein. In the table there are more than 500,000 distinct CDR3 sequences, roughly 17% of which are singletons. The rearrangement uses TRBV19 and TRBJ2-2, with TRBD2 matching over 7 bases. The specimen was blood. The sequence was obtained from a woman in her thirties with Graves' hyperthyroidism. The CDR3 here is CASRGASGDTGELFF. CDR3 in DNA: TGTGCCAGTAGAGGGGCTAGCGGTGACACCGGGGAGCTGTTTTTT.